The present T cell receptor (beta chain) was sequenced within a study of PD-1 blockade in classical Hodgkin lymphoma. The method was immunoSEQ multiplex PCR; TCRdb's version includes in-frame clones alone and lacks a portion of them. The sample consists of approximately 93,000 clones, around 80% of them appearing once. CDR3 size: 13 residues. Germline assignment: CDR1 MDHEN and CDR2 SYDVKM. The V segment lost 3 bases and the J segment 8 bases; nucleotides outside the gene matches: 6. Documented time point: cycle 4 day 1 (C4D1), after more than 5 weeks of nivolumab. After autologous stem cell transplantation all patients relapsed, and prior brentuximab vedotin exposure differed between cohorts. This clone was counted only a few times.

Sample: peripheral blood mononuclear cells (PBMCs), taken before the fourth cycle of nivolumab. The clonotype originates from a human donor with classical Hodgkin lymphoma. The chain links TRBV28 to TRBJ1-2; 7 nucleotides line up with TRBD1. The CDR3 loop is CASSLEGASGYTF. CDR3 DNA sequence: TGTGCCAGCAGTTTGGAGGGGGCGAGCGGCTACACCTTC.